The 25 T cell receptor beta chains presented below share a single source sample, sequenced in a study of blood T cell repertoires in COVID-19. Method: immunoSEQ multiplex PCR; TCRdb's copy keeps in-frame clones and lacks some. The sample carries around 60,000 clones, roughly 90% recorded once. The sequencing sample was made of peripheral blood. These receptors originate from a man between 45 and 60 years old with active COVID-19.

This clone was detected a few times. The J gene is TRBJ2-5, the V gene TRBV19, with D perhaps TRBD1 (5 bases). In germline, CDR1 is LNHDA, CDR2 SQIVND (reference sequence). Deletions cut 5 bases from V and 2 bases from J, with 21 bases between. This CDR3 has 17 residues. Here the CDR3 reads CASSPLVEGASQETQYF. In DNA form, the CDR3 reads TGTGCCAGTAGTCCCCTCGTGGAAGGGGCGAGTCAAGAGACCCAGTACTTC. The full variable domain, completed using reference TRBV19 and TRBJ2-5, is DGGITQSPKYLFRKEGQNVTLSCEQNLNHDAMYWYRQDPGQGLRLIYYSQIVNDFQKGDIAEGYSVSREKKESFPLTVTSAQKNPTAFYLCASSPLVEGASQETQYFGPGTRLLVL.

The genes are TRBV11-3 and TRBJ2-2, with 12 nucleotides matching TRBD2. Trimming removed 5 bases from V and 6 bases from J; junction bases left unmatched: 7. The CDR3 loop spans 16 amino acids. The germline V gene encodes CDR1 SGHNT and CDR2 YENEEA. The CDR3: CASSAGTSGLAGELFF. The CDR3 nucleotides are TGTGCCAGCAGCGCCGGGACTAGCGGGCTGGCCGGGGAGCTGTTTTTT. Based on the CDR3 plus reference TRBV11-3 and TRBJ2-2, the full variable domain is EAGVVQSPRYKIIEKKQPVAFWCNPISGHNTLYWYLQNLGQGPELLIRYENEEAVDDSQLPKDRFSAERLKGVDSTLKIQPAELGDSAVYLCASSAGTSGLAGELFFGEGSRLTVL.

This clone was observed once. The V gene is TRBV13, the J gene TRBJ2-5; 9 nucleotides line up with TRBD2. The CDR3 consists of 16 residues. Losses at the gene ends were 1 base for V and 6 bases for J; bases not matched to a gene: 9. Germline-derived CDR1 and CDR2 are PRHDT and FYEKMQ (reference sequence). CDR3 loop: CASSLVVRRGGQTQYF. The DNA of the CDR3 is TGTGCCAGCAGCTTAGTCGTGAGGCGGGGGGGCCAGACCCAGTACTTC.

The count of this clone is one. The CDR3 is CASSEVVTASEQYF. The DNA for the CDR3 is TGTGCCAGCAGTGAAGTAGTGACAGCCTCCGAGCAGTACTTC. V and J are TRBV6-1 and TRBJ2-7; D is possibly TRBD1 (5 bases). This CDR3 spans 14 amino acids. V was clipped by 1 base and J by 6 bases, with 13 bases between them. Germline values: CDR1 MNHNS, CDR2 SASEGT.

The chain links TRBV18 to TRBJ1-4; TRBD1 matches 9 bases. V lost 3 bases and J lost 8; bases outside the gene matches: 10. Germline CDR1 KGHSH, CDR2 LQKENI. This CDR3 comprises 16 residues. The DNA for the CDR3 is TGTGCCAGCTCACCGAAACCGGGACAGGGAAGCGAAAAACTGTTTTTT. Translation gives CASSPKPGQGSEKLFF.

The chain couples TRBV20-1 to TRBJ2-2, with D perhaps TRBD2 (6 bases). CDR3 length: 15 residues. V shed 3 bases and J shed 4 bases, with 15 bases lying between them. Germline V CDR1 and CDR2: DFQATT, SNEGSKA (reference sequence). In DNA, the CDR3 is TGCAGTGCTAGTCTGAGCGGGCCGGGCACCGGGGAGCTGTTTTTT. Protein: CSASLSGPGTGELFF.

This clone was observed a handful of times. This chain links TRBV5-1 with TRBJ1-2; TRBD1 aligns across 8 bases. This CDR3 is 14 amino acids long. Per the germline V gene, CDR1 is SGHRS and CDR2 is YFSETQ. Germline trimming cut 5 bases from V and 2 bases from J; bases unmatched to any gene: 5. CDR3 nucleotide sequence: TGCGCCAGCAGAAAACAGGGGGAGAACTATGGCTACACCTTC. Its protein product is CASRKQGENYGYTF.

The V and J genes are TRBV9 and TRBJ1-2, with D tentatively TRBD1 (5 bases). The germline gives CDR1 SGDLS, CDR2 YYNGEE. The ends were cut back, 4 bases at V and 1 base at J, with 8 bases in the middle. The CDR3 totals 13 residues. In nucleotides, the CDR3 is TGTGCCAGCAGCCTCGACAGTAACTATGGCTACACCTTC. The encoded protein is CASSLDSNYGYTF.

The rearrangement links TRBV11-3 to TRBJ2-2; D gene ambiguous. This CDR3 comprises 15 residues. Germline CDR1 is SGHNT and CDR2 is YENEEA. Trimming took off 2 bases at V and 0 bases at J, with 7 bases between the two ends. CDR3 amino acids: CASSLNLANTGELFF. The CDR3 nucleotides read TGTGCCAGCAGCTTAAACCTAGCGAACACCGGGGAGCTGTTTTTT.

The chain has TRBV5-5 and TRBJ2-5; 7 nucleotides match TRBD2. Per germline, CDR1 SGHKS and CDR2 YYEKEE (reference sequence). The CDR3 consists of 15 residues. With 4 bases clipped from V and 3 bases from J, the junction kept 9 bases outside the gene matches. The CDR3 coding sequence is TGTGCCAGCAGCATCCTGGGGACTAACAAAGAGACCCAGTACTTC. Translated, it gives CASSILGTNKETQYF.

The rearrangement uses TRBV6-4 and TRBJ2-2; D remains ambiguous. Germline V gene sequence: CDR1 MRHNA, CDR2 SNTAGT. Between the trimmed V and J ends, which lost 2 bases and 4 bases, there was a span of 5 bases. CDR3 length equals 13 residues. CDR3 sequence reads: CASSDQFTGELFF. The CDR3 nucleotides read TGTGCCAGCAGTGACCAATTCACCGGGGAGCTGTTTTTT.

V is TRBV6-5 and J is TRBJ1-4; maybe TRBD1 (5 bases). The CDR3 extends over 15 amino acids. Germline V gene lookup returns CDR1 MNHEY and CDR2 SVGAGI. V was pared by 1 base and J by 8 bases, with 14 bases between. CDR3 region: CASSYFKQGGEKLFF. The DNA for the CDR3 is TGTGCCAGCAGTTACTTTAAGCAGGGAGGAGAAAAACTGTTTTTT.

The chain uses TRBV20-1 and TRBJ1-3; 7 bases are shared with TRBD1. V shed 3 bases, J shed 1 base, and the junction held 9 bases outside the gene matches. The CDR3 is 16 residues long. CDR1 and CDR2 (germline): DFQATT, SNEGSKA (reference sequence). DNA for the CDR3: TGCAGTGCTAGTGTCCCGGGACAGTTGTCTGGAAACACCATATATTTT. It translates to CSASVPGQLSGNTIYF.

The gene calls are TRBV7-2 and TRBJ2-7; perhaps TRBD1 as D (7 bases). Deletions cut 3 bases from V and 2 bases from J, with 17 bases between. Germline values: CDR1 SGHTA, CDR2 FQGNSA. There are 16 residues in the CDR3. The CDR3, as DNA: TGTGCCAGCAGCTTGGCGGGACAGCGAAAAACCTACGAGCAGTACTTC. Its protein is CASSLAGQRKTYEQYF. The full variable domain, its missing parts supplied by reference TRBV7-2 and TRBJ2-7, is GAGVSQSPSNKVTEKGKDVELRCDPISGHTALYWYRQSLGQGLEFLIYFQGNSAPDKSGLPSDRFSAERTGGSVSTLTIQRTQQEDSAVYLCASSLAGQRKTYEQYFGPGTRLTVT.

The V gene is TRBV11-2, the J gene TRBJ2-7, with D unclear. The V end was cut by 5 bases, the J end by 2 bases, with 7 bases between. Per germline, CDR1 SGHAT and CDR2 FQNNGV. The CDR3 extends over 12 amino acids. CDR3 DNA: TGTGCCAGCAGCCAAAACACCTACGAGCAGTACTTC. Protein: CASSQNTYEQYF. The full variable domain, completed using reference TRBV11-2 and TRBJ2-7, is EAGVAQSPRYKIIEKRQSVAFWCNPISGHATLYWYQQILGQGPKLLIQFQNNGVVDDSQLPKDRFSAERLKGVDSTLKIQPAKLEDSAVYLCASSQNTYEQYFGPGTRLTVT.

This chain connects TRBV19 to TRBJ1-1, with 8 bases lining up with TRBD1. V trimming: 9 bases; J trimming: 0 bases; junction bases outside the gene matches: 3. Per the germline V gene, CDR1 is LNHDA and CDR2 is SQIVND (reference sequence). This CDR3 contains 13 residues. CDR3: CASTDRVNTEAFF. For the CDR3, the DNA is TGTGCCAGCACGGACAGGGTGAACACTGAAGCTTTCTTT.

The CDR3: CASSMQGGRYEQYF. The CDR3 nucleotides are TGTGCCAGTAGTATGCAGGGGGGAAGGTACGAGCAGTACTTC. The chain recombines TRBV19 with TRBJ2-7; a weak D match, TRBD1 (7 bases). Germline V CDR1 and CDR2: LNHDA, SQIVND (reference sequence). With 3 bases removed from V and 4 bases from J, the gap between germline ends came to 13 bases. This CDR3 is built from 14 residues.

The rearrangement links TRBV2 to TRBJ1-2; 10 bases line up with TRBD1. CDR1 is SNHLY and CDR2 is FYNNEI in the germline V gene. V trimming: 6 bases; J trimming: 2 bases; junction bases outside the gene matches: 0. CDR3 size: 13 residues. Here the CDR3 reads CASRDRGNYGYTF. The CDR3 DNA reads as TGTGCCAGCAGGGACAGGGGGAACTATGGCTACACCTTC.

The gene calls are TRBV7-2 and TRBJ1-5; D is ambiguous. In germline, CDR1 is SGHTA, CDR2 FQGNSA. Trimming stripped 0 bases from V and 6 bases from J, with 9 bases between. The CDR3 is made up of 14 amino acids. CDR3 loop: CASSLARGSQPQHF. For the CDR3, the DNA is TGTGCCAGCAGCTTAGCGCGGGGTAGTCAGCCCCAGCATTTT.

The DNA for the CDR3 is TGTGCCAGTAGTATGGGGCCTGGCAGGAATCAGCCCCAGCATTTT. Protein sequence: CASSMGPGRNQPQHF. The chain links TRBV19 to TRBJ1-5; D might be TRBD1 (5 bases). CDR1 is LNHDA and CDR2 is SQIVND in the germline V gene (reference sequence). This CDR3 comprises 15 residues. V was trimmed by 3 bases and J by 4 bases, leaving 13 bases between them.

V and J are TRBV19 and TRBJ2-3, with unresolved D. Germline-derived CDR1 and CDR2 are LNHDA and SQIVND (reference sequence). Trimming pared 0 bases from V and 1 base from J, leaving 8 bases between. The CDR3 loop spans 15 amino acids. CDR3 DNA sequence: TGTGCCAGTAGTATAGAGGGCAGCCGCACAGATACGCAGTATTTT. Residues: CASSIEGSRTDTQYF. Full variable domain (missing parts from reference TRBV19 and TRBJ2-3): DGGITQSPKYLFRKEGQNVTLSCEQNLNHDAMYWYRQDPGQGLRLIYYSQIVNDFQKGDIAEGYSVSREKKESFPLTVTSAQKNPTAFYLCASSIEGSRTDTQYFGPGTRLTVL.

In its sample, this clone was seen a few times. This chain connects TRBV4-1 to TRBJ2-2; 8 bases agree with TRBD1. Germline CDR1 and CDR2: MGHRA and YSYEKL. V trimming: 3 bases; J trimming: 0 bases; junction bases outside the gene matches: 6. The CDR3 is 17 amino acids. The CDR3 DNA sequence: TGCGCCAGCAGCCAGGGGCCGGGACAGGCGAACACCGGGGAGCTGTTTTTT. Its protein product is CASSQGPGQANTGELFF.

J is TRBJ2-3 and V is TRBV2, with 15 bases that match TRBD2. Germline lookup yields CDR1 SNHLY and CDR2 FYNNEI. V shed 6 bases and J 6 bases; nucleotides not matched to a gene: 10. CDR3 length: 17 residues. CDR3 in amino acids: CASRQQGTSGGTDTQYF. Here the CDR3 DNA reads TGTGCCAGCAGGCAGCAAGGGACTAGCGGGGGGACTGATACGCAGTATTTT.

This clone was observed a single time. The CDR3 reads CASSFGANRGSSYEQYF. CDR3 DNA sequence: TGCGCCAGCAGCTTTGGCGCGAACAGGGGGAGCTCCTACGAGCAGTACTTC. This rearrangement joins TRBV5-1 to TRBJ2-7; 8 positions match TRBD1. V lost 2 bases to trimming and J lost 0 bases; unmatched junction nucleotides: 10. Germline V gene data show CDR1 as SGHRS and CDR2 as YFSETQ. The CDR3 has 17 amino acids.

The chain uses TRBV6-5 and TRBJ1-1, with a possible D match to TRBD1 (6 bases). From germline, CDR1 is MNHEY and CDR2 SVGAGI. The CDR3 length is 15 residues. Trimming took 6 bases from V and 0 from J, leaving 14 bases between them. Here the CDR3 DNA reads TGTGCCAGCAGCTCACATACAGGGATGAACACTGAAGCTTTCTTT. Its protein is CASSSHTGMNTEAFF.